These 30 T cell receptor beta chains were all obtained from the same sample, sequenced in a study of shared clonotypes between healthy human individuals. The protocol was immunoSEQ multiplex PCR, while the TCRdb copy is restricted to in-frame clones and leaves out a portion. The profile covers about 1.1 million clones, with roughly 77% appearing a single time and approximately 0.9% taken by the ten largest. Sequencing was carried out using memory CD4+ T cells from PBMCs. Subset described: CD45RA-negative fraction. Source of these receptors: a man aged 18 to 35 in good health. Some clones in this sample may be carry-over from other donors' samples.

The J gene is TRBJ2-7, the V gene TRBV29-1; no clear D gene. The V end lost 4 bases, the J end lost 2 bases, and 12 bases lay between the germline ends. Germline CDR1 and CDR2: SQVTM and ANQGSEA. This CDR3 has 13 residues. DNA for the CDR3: TGCAGCGTTGGCCTCCGGACGGCCTACGAGCAGTACTTC. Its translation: CSVGLRTAYEQYF.

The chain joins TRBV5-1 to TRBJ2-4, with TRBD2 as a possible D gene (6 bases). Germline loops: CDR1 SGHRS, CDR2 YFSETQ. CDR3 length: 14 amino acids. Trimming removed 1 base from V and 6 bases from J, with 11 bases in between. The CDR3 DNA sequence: TGCGCCAGCAGCTTGACTTTGGGGGGAAACATTCAGTACTTC. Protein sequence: CASSLTLGGNIQYF.

CDR3 nucleotides: TGTGCCAGCAGTTTAGGGCCCGGGGGTGGGTCTGGAAACACCATATATTTT. Translation: CASSLGPGGGSGNTIYF. The chain carries TRBV28 and TRBJ1-3; perhaps TRBD1 as D (5 bases). The CDR3 loop spans 17 amino acids. The V end was cut by 2 bases, the J end by 1 base, with 15 bases between. Germline CDR1 is MDHEN and CDR2 is SYDVKM.

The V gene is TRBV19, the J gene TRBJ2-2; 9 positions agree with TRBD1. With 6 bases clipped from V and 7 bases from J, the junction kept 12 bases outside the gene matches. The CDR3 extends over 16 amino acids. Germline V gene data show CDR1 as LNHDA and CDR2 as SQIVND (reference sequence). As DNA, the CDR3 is TGTGCCAGTAGATTAGGACAGGGGAGAGAGGTCGGGGAGCTGTTTTTT. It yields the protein CASRLGQGREVGELFF.

The CDR3 protein is CASSLQLNQPQHF. The CDR3 coding sequence is TGTGCCAGCAGTCTACAACTTAATCAGCCCCAGCATTTT. V gene TRBV2 combines with J gene TRBJ1-5; unclear D gene. Germline loops: CDR1 SNHLY, CDR2 FYNNEI. The CDR3 is 13 residues long. V was cut by 5 bases and J by 4 bases, with 9 bases left in between.

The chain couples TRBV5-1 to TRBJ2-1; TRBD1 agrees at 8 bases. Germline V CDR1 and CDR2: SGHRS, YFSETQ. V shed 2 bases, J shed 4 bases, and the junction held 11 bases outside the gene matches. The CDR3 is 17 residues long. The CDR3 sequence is CASSFEDRATSYNEQFF. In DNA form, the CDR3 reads TGCGCCAGCAGCTTCGAGGACAGGGCGACTTCTTACAATGAGCAGTTCTTC.

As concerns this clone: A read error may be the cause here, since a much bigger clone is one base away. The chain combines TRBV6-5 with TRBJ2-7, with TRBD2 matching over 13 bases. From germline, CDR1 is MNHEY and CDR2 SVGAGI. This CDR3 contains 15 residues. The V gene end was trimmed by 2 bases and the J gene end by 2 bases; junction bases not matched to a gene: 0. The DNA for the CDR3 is TGTGCCAGCAGTTACGGGACTAGCGGGACCTACGAGCAGTACTTC. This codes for CASSYGTSGTYEQYF.

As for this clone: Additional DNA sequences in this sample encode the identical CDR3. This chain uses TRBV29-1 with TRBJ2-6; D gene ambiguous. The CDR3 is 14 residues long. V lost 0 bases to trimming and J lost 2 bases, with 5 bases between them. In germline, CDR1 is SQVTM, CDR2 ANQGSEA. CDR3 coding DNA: TGCAGCGTTGAAGAAGGGACTGGGGCCAACGTCCTGACTTTC. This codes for CSVEEGTGANVLTF.

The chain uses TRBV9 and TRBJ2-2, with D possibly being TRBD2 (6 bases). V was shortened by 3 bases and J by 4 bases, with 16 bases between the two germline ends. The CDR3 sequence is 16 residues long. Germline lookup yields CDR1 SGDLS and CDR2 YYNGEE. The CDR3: CASSGGSGGGTGELFF. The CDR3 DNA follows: TGTGCCAGCAGCGGTGGGTCCGGGGGTGGCACCGGGGAGCTGTTTTTT.

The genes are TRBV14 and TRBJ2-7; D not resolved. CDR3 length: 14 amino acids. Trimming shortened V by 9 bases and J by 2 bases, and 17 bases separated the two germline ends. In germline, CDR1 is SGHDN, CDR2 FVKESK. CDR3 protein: CARPRGLTPYEQYF. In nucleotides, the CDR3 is TGTGCCAGGCCTCGCGGTTTGACCCCCTACGAGCAGTACTTC.

The CDR3 bases are TGTGCCAGCAGTGAACAAACAGGGGCACAGCCCCAGCATTTT. It codes for CASSEQTGAQPQHF. The chain has TRBV6-1 and TRBJ1-5; 7 bases are a match to TRBD1. With V trimmed by 2 bases and J by 7 bases, 5 bases remained unmatched. Germline loops: CDR1 MNHNS, CDR2 SASEGT. The CDR3 loop spans 14 amino acids.

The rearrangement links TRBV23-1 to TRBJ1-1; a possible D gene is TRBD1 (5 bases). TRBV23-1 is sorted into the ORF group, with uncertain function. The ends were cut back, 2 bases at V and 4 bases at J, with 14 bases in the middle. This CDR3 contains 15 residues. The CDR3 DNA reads TGCGCCAGCAGTCAACCGGGGGAGCCGAGCACTGAAGCTTTCTTT. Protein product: CASSQPGEPSTEAFF.

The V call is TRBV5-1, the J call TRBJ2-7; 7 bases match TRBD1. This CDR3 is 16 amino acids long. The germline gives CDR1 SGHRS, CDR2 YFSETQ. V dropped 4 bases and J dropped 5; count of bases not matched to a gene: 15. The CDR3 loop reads CASSPTGRGSVNEQYF. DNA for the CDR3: TGCGCCAGCAGCCCCACCGGCAGGGGGTCGGTTAACGAGCAGTACTTC.

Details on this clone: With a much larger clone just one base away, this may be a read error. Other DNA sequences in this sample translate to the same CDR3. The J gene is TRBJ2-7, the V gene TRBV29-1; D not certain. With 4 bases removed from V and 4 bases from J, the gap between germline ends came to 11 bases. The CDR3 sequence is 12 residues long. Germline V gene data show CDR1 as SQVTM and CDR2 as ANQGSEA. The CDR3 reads CSVGVGTYEQYF. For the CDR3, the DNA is TGCAGCGTTGGGGTCGGTACATACGAGCAGTACTTC.

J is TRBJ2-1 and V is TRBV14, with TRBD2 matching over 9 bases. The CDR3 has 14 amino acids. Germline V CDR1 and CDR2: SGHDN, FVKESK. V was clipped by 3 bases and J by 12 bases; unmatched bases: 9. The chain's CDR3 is CASSQAGGPFGQFF. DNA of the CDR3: TGTGCCAGCAGCCAGGCGGGAGGGCCGTTTGGGCAGTTCTTC.

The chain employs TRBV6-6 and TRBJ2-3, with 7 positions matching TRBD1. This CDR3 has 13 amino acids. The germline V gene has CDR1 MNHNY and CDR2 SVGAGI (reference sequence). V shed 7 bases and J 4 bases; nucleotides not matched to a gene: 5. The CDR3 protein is CASIVGGADTQYF. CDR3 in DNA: TGTGCCAGCATAGTAGGGGGCGCAGATACGCAGTATTTT.

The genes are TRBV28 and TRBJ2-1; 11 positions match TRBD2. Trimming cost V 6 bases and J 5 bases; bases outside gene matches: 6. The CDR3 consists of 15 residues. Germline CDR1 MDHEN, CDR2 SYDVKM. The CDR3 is CASRFIAGGHNEQFF. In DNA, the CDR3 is TGTGCCAGCAGATTTATAGCGGGAGGGCACAATGAGCAGTTCTTC.

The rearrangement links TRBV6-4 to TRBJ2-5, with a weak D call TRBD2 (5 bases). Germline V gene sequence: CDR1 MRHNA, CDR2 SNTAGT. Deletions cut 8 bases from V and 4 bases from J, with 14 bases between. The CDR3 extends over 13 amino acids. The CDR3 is CASRLPRGETQYF. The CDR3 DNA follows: TGTGCCAGCCGACTACCCAGAGGAGAGACCCAGTACTTC.

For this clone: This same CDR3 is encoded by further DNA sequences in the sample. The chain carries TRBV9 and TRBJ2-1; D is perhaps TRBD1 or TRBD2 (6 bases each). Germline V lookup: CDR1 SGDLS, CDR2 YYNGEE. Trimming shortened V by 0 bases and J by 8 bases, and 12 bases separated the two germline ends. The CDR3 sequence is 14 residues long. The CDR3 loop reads CASSVGARGDEQFF. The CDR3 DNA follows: TGTGCCAGCAGCGTAGGCGCGAGGGGGGATGAGCAGTTCTTC.

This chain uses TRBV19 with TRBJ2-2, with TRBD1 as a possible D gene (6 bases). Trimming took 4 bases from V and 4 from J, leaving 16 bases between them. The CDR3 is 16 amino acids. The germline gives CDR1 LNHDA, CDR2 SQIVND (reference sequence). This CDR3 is CASSSSGTRSTGELFF. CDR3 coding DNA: TGTGCCAGTAGTAGCTCTGGGACAAGGAGCACCGGGGAGCTGTTTTTT.

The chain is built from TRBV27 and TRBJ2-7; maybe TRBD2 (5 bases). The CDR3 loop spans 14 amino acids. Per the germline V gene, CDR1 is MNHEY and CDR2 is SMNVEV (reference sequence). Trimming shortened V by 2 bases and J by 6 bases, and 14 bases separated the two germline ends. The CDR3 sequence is CASSLKVGSFEQYF. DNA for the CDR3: TGTGCCAGCAGTTTAAAGGTAGGGAGTTTCGAGCAGTACTTC.

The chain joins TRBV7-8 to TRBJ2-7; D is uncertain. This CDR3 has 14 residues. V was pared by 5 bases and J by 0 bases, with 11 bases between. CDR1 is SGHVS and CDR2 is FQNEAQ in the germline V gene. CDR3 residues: CASSPSHVSYEQYF. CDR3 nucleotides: TGTGCCAGCAGCCCCTCACACGTCTCCTACGAGCAGTACTTC.

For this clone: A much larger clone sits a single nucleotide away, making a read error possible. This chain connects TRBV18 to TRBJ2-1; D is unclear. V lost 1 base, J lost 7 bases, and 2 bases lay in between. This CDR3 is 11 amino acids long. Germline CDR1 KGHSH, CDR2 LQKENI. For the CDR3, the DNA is TGTGCCAGCTCACCACAGAATGAGCAGTTCTTC. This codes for CASSPQNEQFF.

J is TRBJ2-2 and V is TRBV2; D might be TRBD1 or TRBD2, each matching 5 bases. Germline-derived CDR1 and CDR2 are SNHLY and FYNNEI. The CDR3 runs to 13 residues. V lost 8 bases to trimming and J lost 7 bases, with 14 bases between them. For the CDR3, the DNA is TGTGCCAGCGGGGGTCGGGCCGTCGGGGAGCTGTTTTTT. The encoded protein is CASGGRAVGELFF.

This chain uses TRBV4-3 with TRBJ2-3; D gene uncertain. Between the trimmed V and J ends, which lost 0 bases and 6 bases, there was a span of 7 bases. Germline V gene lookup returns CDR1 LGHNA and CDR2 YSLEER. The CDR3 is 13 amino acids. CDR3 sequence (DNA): TGCGCCAGCAGCCAAGATTGGCGCGATACGCAGTATTTT. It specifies CASSQDWRDTQYF.

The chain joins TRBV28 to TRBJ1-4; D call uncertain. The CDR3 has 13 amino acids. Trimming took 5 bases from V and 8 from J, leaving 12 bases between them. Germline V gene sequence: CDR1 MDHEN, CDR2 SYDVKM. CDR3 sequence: CASSRPHKEKLFF. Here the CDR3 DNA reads TGTGCCAGCAGTCGACCCCACAAAGAAAAACTGTTTTTT.

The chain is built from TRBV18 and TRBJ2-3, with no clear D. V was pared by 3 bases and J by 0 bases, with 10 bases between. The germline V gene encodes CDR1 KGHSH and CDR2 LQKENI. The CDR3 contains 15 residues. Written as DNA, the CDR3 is TGTGCCAGCTCACCTCAGTGGGCGAGCACAGATACGCAGTATTTT. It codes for CASSPQWASTDTQYF. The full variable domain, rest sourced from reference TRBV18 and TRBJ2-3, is NAGVMQNPRHLVRRRGQEARLRCSPMKGHSHVYWYRQLPEEGLKFMVYLQKENIIDESGMPKERFSAEFPKEGPSILRIQQVVRGDSAAYFCASSPQWASTDTQYFGPGTRLTVL.

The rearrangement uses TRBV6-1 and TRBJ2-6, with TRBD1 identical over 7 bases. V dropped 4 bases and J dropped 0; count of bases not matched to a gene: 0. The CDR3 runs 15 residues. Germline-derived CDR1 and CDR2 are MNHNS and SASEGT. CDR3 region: CASSGDSSGANVLTF. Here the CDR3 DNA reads TGTGCCAGCAGTGGGGACAGCTCTGGGGCCAACGTCCTGACTTTC.

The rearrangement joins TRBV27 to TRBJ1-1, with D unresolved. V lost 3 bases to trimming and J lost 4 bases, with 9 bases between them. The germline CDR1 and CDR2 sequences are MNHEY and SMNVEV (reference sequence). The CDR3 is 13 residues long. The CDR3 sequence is CASSFSRGTEAFF. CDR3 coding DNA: TGTGCCAGCAGTTTCTCCCGGGGCACTGAAGCTTTCTTT.

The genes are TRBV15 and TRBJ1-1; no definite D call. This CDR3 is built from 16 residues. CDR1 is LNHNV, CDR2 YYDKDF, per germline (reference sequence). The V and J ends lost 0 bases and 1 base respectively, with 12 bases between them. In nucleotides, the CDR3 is TGTGCCACCAGCAGAGATCTGGACGGATGGAACACTGAAGCTTTCTTT. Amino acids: CATSRDLDGWNTEAFF.